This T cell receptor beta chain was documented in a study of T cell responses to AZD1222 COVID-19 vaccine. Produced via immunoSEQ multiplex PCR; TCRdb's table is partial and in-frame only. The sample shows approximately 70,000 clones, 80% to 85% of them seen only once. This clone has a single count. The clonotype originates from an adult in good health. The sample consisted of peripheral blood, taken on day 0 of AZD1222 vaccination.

The CDR3 spells CASSSVAGGLANTIYF. The CDR3 nucleotides read TGTGCCAGCAGCTCCGTGGCAGGGGGTCTTGCGAACACCATATATTTT. The chain employs TRBV11-2 and TRBJ1-3; 7 bases are a match to TRBD1. CDR1 and CDR2 (germline): SGHAT, FQNNGV. Trimming cost V 4 bases and J 7 bases; bases outside gene matches: 13. This CDR3 is 16 amino acids long.